Listed below are T cell receptor beta chains from one sample, sequenced in a study of blood T cell repertoires in COVID-19. Clones were sequenced by immunoSEQ multiplex PCR, and TCRdb holds only the in-frame ones, with some missing. The table has 200,000 to 250,000 clones, about 81% seen once. The sequencing input was PBMCs or T cells enriched from blood (not recorded which). The origin of the receptors is a man aged 40-49 years who had recovered from COVID-19. Both conserved end residues are part of each CDR3. Fields, in order: D gene, V gene, clone size, J gene, CDR3 DNA, CDR3 protein. D genes are given only for firm matches. Some rows have no size entry. The others give once, few or many, or a class for an expanded clone.

D: NA; V: TRBV6-2/TRBV6-3; size: NA; J: TRBJ1-5; DNA: TGTGCCAGCAGTGACCAGGGCAATCAGCCCCAGCATTTT; CDR3: CASSDQGNQPQHF
D: TRBD2; V: TRBV2; size: NA; J: TRBJ2-4; DNA: TGTGCCAGCATCGGGGGGGCCAAAGGAGCCAAAAACATTCAGTACTTC; CDR3: CASIGGAKGAKNIQYF
D: TRBD1; V: TRBV7-6; size: NA; J: TRBJ2-1; DNA: TGTGCCAGCAGCATGGGGACAGGTAGCTCCTACAATGAGCAGTTCTTC; CDR3: CASSMGTGSSYNEQFF
D: NA; V: TRBV5-1; size: NA; J: TRBJ1-2; DNA: TGCGCCAGCAGATATGGAGGGGACCCCGGCTACACCTTC; CDR3: CASRYGGDPGYTF
D: TRBD2; V: TRBV2; size: NA; J: TRBJ2-3; DNA: TGTGCCAGCAGCCCGGCGGCTAGCGGAAGGGCGCAGTATTTT; CDR3: CASSPAASGRAQYF
D: NA; V: TRBV29-1; size: NA; J: TRBJ1-4; DNA: TGCAGCGCTGGACAGTTTGCAACTAATGAAAAACTGTTTTTT; CDR3: CSAGQFATNEKLFF
D: NA; V: TRBV11-3; size: NA; J: TRBJ2-1; DNA: TGTGCCAGCTTCTTTCCCGAGACTAGCTCCTACAATGAGCAGTTCTTC; CDR3: CASFFPETSSYNEQFF
D: TRBD1; V: TRBV6-5; size: once; J: TRBJ1-1; DNA: TGTGCCAGCAAGACAGGGATGAACACTGAAGCTTTCTTT; CDR3: CASKTGMNTEAFF
D: NA; V: TRBV29-1; size: NA; J: TRBJ1-1; DNA: TGCAGCGTTTCTATCACAGGGAGTCCTGAAGCTTTCTTT; CDR3: CSVSITGSPEAFF
D: NA; V: TRBV12-3/TRBV12-4; size: few; J: TRBJ1-2; DNA: TGTGCCAGCACCCCTCGGAGATCCTATGGCTACACCTTC; CDR3: CASTPRRSYGYTF
D: NA; V: TRBV5-5; size: NA; J: TRBJ2-2; DNA: TGTGCCAGCAGTCCCGCCAGGGGTCTTACCGGGGAGCTGTTTTTT; CDR3: CASSPARGLTGELFF
D: NA; V: TRBV29-1; size: NA; J: TRBJ1-3; DNA: TGCAGCGCCCTGACAGTTAGCTCTGGAAACACCATATATTTT; CDR3: CSALTVSSGNTIYF
D: TRBD2; V: TRBV5-1; size: once; J: TRBJ2-2; DNA: TGCGCCAGCAGCACAGCAGCGGGAGGAATCACCGGGGAGCTGTTTTTT; CDR3: CASSTAAGGITGELFF
D: NA; V: TRBV19; size: NA; J: TRBJ1-2; DNA: TGTGCCAGCAGCCCAGGCATCGCCTATGGCTACACCTTC; CDR3: CASSPGIAYGYTF
D: TRBD1; V: TRBV9; size: NA; J: TRBJ2-1; DNA: TGTGCCAGCAGCGTGCCACAGGGGAATGAGCAGTTCTTC; CDR3: CASSVPQGNEQFF
D: NA; V: TRBV21-1; size: NA; J: TRBJ2-1; DNA: TGTGCCAGCAGCAACCAAGGGCCCCTAGGGGCGGACCCTTCAGATGAGCAGTTCTTC; CDR3: CASSNQGPLGADPSDEQFF
D: NA; V: TRBV28; size: NA; J: TRBJ1-3; DNA: TGTGCCAGCAGTCCGGGACACTCTGGAAACACCATATATTTT; CDR3: CASSPGHSGNTIYF
D: TRBD1; V: TRBV19; size: NA; J: TRBJ1-5; DNA: TGTGCCAGTAGCGCGACCGGACAGGGAGGGCAGCCCCAGCATTTT; CDR3: CASSATGQGGQPQHF
D: TRBD1; V: TRBV29-1; size: NA; J: TRBJ1-1; DNA: TGCAGCGTCTCGGGACAGTTGAACACTGAAGCTTTCTTT; CDR3: CSVSGQLNTEAFF
D: NA; V: TRBV5-1; size: once; J: TRBJ2-1; DNA: TGCGCCAGCAGCGACAAACCGGGACTGATGTCCAATGAGCAGTTCTTC; CDR3: CASSDKPGLMSNEQFF
D: NA; V: TRBV30; size: NA; J: TRBJ2-2; DNA: TGTGCCCGACCTAAGGGGACCAACGGAGGGACCGGGGAGCTGTTTTTT; CDR3: CARPKGTNGGTGELFF
D: TRBD1; V: TRBV3-1/TRBV3-2; size: NA; J: TRBJ2-7; DNA: TGTGCCAGCAGCCAAGGGGACAGTGGCGAGCAGTACTTC; CDR3: CASSQGDSGEQYF
D: NA; V: TRBV21-1; size: NA; J: TRBJ1-2; DNA: TGTGCCAGCAGCAAAGATACGGAACCCACAGGGGAGGTCGGTGGCTACACCTTC; CDR3: CASSKDTEPTGEVGGYTF
D: NA; V: TRBV6-5; size: NA; J: TRBJ2-1; DNA: TGTGCCAGCAGTTACGCAGGGTCCTCATCTGAGCAGTTCTTC; CDR3: CASSYAGSSSEQFF
D: TRBD2; V: TRBV9; size: NA; J: TRBJ2-3; DNA: TGTGCCAGCAGCGATAACCTTAGCGGGGCCCCCACAGATACGCAGTATTTT; CDR3: CASSDNLSGAPTDTQYF
D: TRBD2; V: TRBV5-1; size: NA; J: TRBJ2-7; DNA: TGCGCCAGCAGCTTGGATGGGACTAGCGATTACGAGCAGTACTTC; CDR3: CASSLDGTSDYEQYF
D: TRBD2; V: TRBV5-1; size: NA; J: TRBJ2-1; DNA: TGCGCCAGCAGCTTGGGCGGGAGAGACCACAATGAGCAGTTCTTC; CDR3: CASSLGGRDHNEQFF
D: TRBD2; V: TRBV19; size: NA; J: TRBJ2-1; DNA: TGTGCCAGTAGTATGTATGGGGGACTAGCCCCTCGGGATGAGCAGTTCTTC; CDR3: CASSMYGGLAPRDEQFF
D: NA; V: TRBV2; size: many; J: TRBJ2-3; DNA: TGTGCCAGCTCCACCCCGCGGACTAGCACAGATACGCAGTATTTT; CDR3: CASSTPRTSTDTQYF
D: NA; V: TRBV5-6; size: few; J: TRBJ2-7; DNA: TGTGCCAGCAGCGAGGACAATTCCTACGAGCAGTACTTC; CDR3: CASSEDNSYEQYF
D: NA; V: TRBV9; size: once; J: TRBJ2-3; DNA: TGTGCCAGCAGCGTAAACCTAGCTCTAAGCACAGATACGCAGTATTTT; CDR3: CASSVNLALSTDTQYF
D: TRBD1; V: TRBV4-1; size: NA; J: TRBJ1-2; DNA: TGCGCCAGCAGCCAGGAAAGGGACAGCAACTGGGGCTACACCTTC; CDR3: CASSQERDSNWGYTF
D: NA; V: TRBV5-1; size: NA; J: TRBJ1-2; DNA: TGCGCCAGCAGCTCAGACAGACTCTATGGCTACACCTTC; CDR3: CASSSDRLYGYTF
D: TRBD1; V: TRBV3-1/TRBV3-2; size: NA; J: TRBJ1-3; DNA: TGTGCCAGCAGCCAGGGGACAGGGAGGTTTGGAAACACCATATATTTT; CDR3: CASSQGTGRFGNTIYF
D: TRBD1; V: TRBV7-9; size: few; J: TRBJ2-7; DNA: TGTGCCAGCAGCTTGGGTCAGGGGGTTACCTACGAGCAGTACTTC; CDR3: CASSLGQGVTYEQYF
D: TRBD1; V: TRBV28; size: once; J: TRBJ1-4; DNA: TGTGCCAGCAGTATCCCACAGGGGGGAAAACTGTTTTTT; CDR3: CASSIPQGGKLFF
D: NA; V: TRBV5-1; size: few; J: TRBJ2-7; DNA: TGCGCCAGCAGCTTGGAGGCAGGGGTCTACGAGCAGTACTTC; CDR3: CASSLEAGVYEQYF
D: TRBD1; V: TRBV6-4; size: NA; J: TRBJ1-2; DNA: TGTGCCAGCAGTGACCGGGACAGGGCGTTGATACCCTATGGCTACACCTTC; CDR3: CASSDRDRALIPYGYTF
D: TRBD2; V: TRBV3-1/TRBV3-2; size: NA; J: TRBJ2-7; DNA: TGTGCCAGCAGCCAAGAGACTAGCGGGAGGGCCACCTACGAGCAGTACTTC; CDR3: CASSQETSGRATYEQYF
D: TRBD1; V: TRBV10-3; size: NA; J: TRBJ2-7; DNA: TGTGCCATCGCGGCGGGCCGAGGGACAGGGAGATACGAGCAGTACTTC; CDR3: CAIAAGRGTGRYEQYF
D: NA; V: TRBV30; size: NA; J: TRBJ2-1; DNA: TGTGCCTGGAGGCAGAGGCACAATGAGCAGTTCTTC; CDR3: CAWRQRHNEQFF
D: TRBD1; V: TRBV4-2; size: NA; J: TRBJ1-6; DNA: TGTGCCAGCAGCCAAGGGGACAGGACAACGAATTCACCCCTCCACTTT; CDR3: CASSQGDRTTNSPLHF
D: NA; V: TRBV5-1; size: NA; J: TRBJ1-1; DNA: TGCGCCAGCAGCTCTCCCAACAGGGTGGACACTGAAGCTTTCTTT; CDR3: CASSSPNRVDTEAFF
D: NA; V: TRBV24-1; size: once; J: TRBJ2-1; DNA: TGTGCCACCAGTGTCCCAAGCCGCAGAGGGGAGCAGTTCTTC; CDR3: CATSVPSRRGEQFF
D: NA; V: TRBV30; size: once; J: TRBJ1-2; DNA: TGTGCCTGGAGAGGAGGGGTTTGGGGGAACTATGGCTACACCTTC; CDR3: CAWRGGVWGNYGYTF
D: NA; V: TRBV2; size: NA; J: TRBJ1-1; DNA: TGTGCCAGCAGAGGGGGAGGGAGGCCTGAAGCTTTCTTT; CDR3: CASRGGGRPEAFF
D: NA; V: TRBV6-5; size: NA; J: TRBJ2-7; DNA: TGTGCCAGCAGGGTGCTAGTAGCTCCCTACGAGCAGTACTTC; CDR3: CASRVLVAPYEQYF
D: TRBD1; V: TRBV10-2; size: NA; J: TRBJ1-6; DNA: TGCGCCAGCAGTACAGGGGACTCACCCCTCCACTTT; CDR3: CASSTGDSPLHF
D: TRBD1; V: TRBV2; size: NA; J: TRBJ2-3; DNA: TGTGCCAGCAGTGATCTGGGACAGGGGGCAGATACGCAGTATTTT; CDR3: CASSDLGQGADTQYF